Below are 26 T cell receptor beta chains sequenced from a single sample in a study of Ad26.COV2.S vaccination and SARS-CoV-2 variants. Treatment indicated: about 20 received Ad26.COV2.S at low or high dose, single or two shots; roughly five received placebo; per-sample allocation not given. Repertoires come from day 63 after the first vaccine or placebo injection. Data came from immunoSEQ multiplex PCR; TCRdb stores just in-frame clones and leaves some out. This table holds some 460,000 clones, about 89% found once. The starting material was peripheral blood, obtained in a trial of Ad26.COV2.S vaccine versus placebo. These receptors came from a person aged 18 to 59 who received the Ad26.COV2.S COVID-19 vaccine or a placebo.

The chain couples TRBV3-1 (or the pseudogene TRBV3-2) to TRBJ1-5, with D maybe TRBD1 (6 bases). The germline V gene encodes CDR1 LGHDT and CDR2 YNNKEL (reference sequence). V gave up 3 bases and J gave up 4 bases, with 13 bases separating them. The CDR3 is 15 amino acids. Here the CDR3 DNA reads TGTGCCAGCAGCCAGACTACAGGGATAAATCAGCCCCAGCATTTT. Protein product: CASSQTTGINQPQHF.

V usage is TRBV7-2 and J usage is TRBJ1-5; D gene uncertain. The CDR3 is 15 amino acids. The V gene lost 4 bases and the J gene lost 0 bases, with 10 bases spanning the gap. Germline values: CDR1 SGHTA, CDR2 FQGNSA. CDR3 sequence reads: CASSYDGASNQPQHF. The DNA for the CDR3 is TGTGCCAGCAGCTACGACGGAGCTAGCAATCAGCCCCAGCATTTT.

A single count supports this clone. The genes are TRBV3-1 (or the pseudogene TRBV3-2) and TRBJ2-7, with D perhaps given as TRBD1 or TRBD2 (5 bases each). V was trimmed by 4 bases and J by 2 bases, leaving 15 bases between them. Germline lookup yields CDR1 LGHDT and CDR2 YNNKEL (reference sequence). This CDR3 spans 15 amino acids. CDR3 region: CASSPPGAGAYEQYF. CDR3 coding DNA: TGTGCCAGCAGCCCACCCGGGGCCGGGGCCTACGAGCAGTACTTC.

The gene calls are TRBV15 and TRBJ1-5; perhaps TRBD1 as D (6 bases). In germline, CDR1 is LNHNV, CDR2 YYDKDF (reference sequence). Trimming took 0 bases from V and 7 from J, leaving 16 bases between them. The CDR3 extends over 16 amino acids. The CDR3 spells CATSRDLRGFDQPQHF. CDR3 DNA: TGTGCCACCAGCAGAGATCTGAGGGGGTTTGACCAGCCCCAGCATTTT.

This sequence joins TRBV19 and TRBJ1-5; the D gene is possibly TRBD1 (5 bases). Between the trimmed V and J ends, which lost 5 bases and 0 bases, there was a span of 11 bases. Germline V gene data show CDR1 as LNHDA and CDR2 as SQIVND (reference sequence). The CDR3 is 15 residues long. The CDR3, as DNA: TGTGCCAGTAGTCGGGGGGGGAATAGCAATCAGCCCCAGCATTTT. Protein sequence: CASSRGGNSNQPQHF.

The chain is built from TRBV29-1 and TRBJ2-7, with 10 bases identical to TRBD1. With 6 bases clipped from V and 6 bases from J, the junction kept 11 bases outside the gene matches. This CDR3 is built from 14 residues. CDR1 and CDR2 from the germline V gene are SQVTM and ANQGSEA. The CDR3 is CSVGGDRGSLEQYF. As DNA, the CDR3 is TGCAGCGTGGGTGGGGACAGGGGATCTCTCGAGCAGTACTTC.

The chain has TRBV7-2 and TRBJ2-1; the D gene is possibly TRBD2 (6 bases). CDR1 is SGHTA, CDR2 FQGNSA, per germline. The CDR3 sequence is 15 residues long. The V end was cut by 0 bases, the J end by 5 bases, with 11 bases between. The CDR3 DNA reads TGTGCCAGCAGCTTAGCGGGGGGTACAAACAATGAGCAGTTCTTC. It specifies CASSLAGGTNNEQFF.

This chain joins TRBV7-2 and TRBJ1-6, with 10 bases that match TRBD1. The J segment lost 6 bases and the V segment lost 5 bases, leaving 7 bases of the junction unmatched. This CDR3 is 16 amino acids long. CDR1 is SGHTA and CDR2 is FQGNSA in the germline V gene. This chain's CDR3 is CASSARTGGINSPLHF. Written as DNA, the CDR3 is TGTGCCAGCAGCGCTCGGACAGGGGGAATTAATTCACCCCTCCACTTT. Full variable domain (remainder filled in from reference TRBV7-2 and TRBJ1-6): GAGVSQSPSNKVTEKGKDVELRCDPISGHTALYWYRQSLGQGLEFLIYFQGNSAPDKSGLPSDRFSAERTGGSVSTLTIQRTQQEDSAVYLCASSARTGGINSPLHFGNGTRLTVT.

The chain recombines TRBV9 with TRBJ1-3; D possibly corresponds to TRBD1 (5 bases). The CDR3 sequence is 15 residues long. Looked up from germline, CDR1 is SGDLS and CDR2 is YYNGEE. Trimming shortened V by 4 bases and J by 0 bases, and 11 bases separated the two germline ends. The CDR3 reads CASSLTAFSGNTIYF. The DNA of the CDR3 is TGTGCCAGCAGCCTGACAGCCTTCTCTGGAAACACCATATATTTT.

The V and J genes are TRBV2 and TRBJ2-1, with TRBD2 matching over 10 bases. J gave up 6 bases and V 11 bases, and 7 bases lay outside the gene matches. CDR3 length: 13 amino acids. The germline V gene encodes CDR1 SNHLY and CDR2 FYNNEI. CDR3: CAGWTSGSNEQFF. CDR3 coding DNA: TGTGCCGGGTGGACTAGCGGTAGCAATGAGCAGTTCTTC.

The chain employs TRBV3-1 (or the pseudogene TRBV3-2) and TRBJ1-2; no clear D gene. Trimming removed 4 bases from V and 4 bases from J, with 10 bases in between. The CDR3 totals 13 residues. The V gene's germline CDR1 is LGHDT and CDR2 YNNKEL (reference sequence). CDR3 bases: TGTGCCAGCAGCCCCGGACGCAGCTATGGCTACACCTTC. It is translated as CASSPGRSYGYTF.

The genes are TRBV30 and TRBJ1-1; D is unresolved. V lost 2 bases and J lost 0, with 7 bases in between. The CDR3 runs to 13 residues. In germline, CDR1 is GTSNPN, CDR2 SVGIG (reference sequence). CDR3 amino acids: CAWSNYVNTEAFF. CDR3 bases: TGTGCCTGGAGTAATTATGTGAACACTGAAGCTTTCTTT.

Only a few counts were recorded for this clone. The chain combines TRBV18 with TRBJ2-5; 7 positions match TRBD1. Germline loops: CDR1 KGHSH, CDR2 LQKENI. This CDR3 region has 13 residues. Losses at the gene ends were 4 bases for V and 4 bases for J; bases not matched to a gene: 3. CDR3 nucleotide sequence: TGTGCCAGCTCACAGACAGGGCGAGAGACCCAGTACTTC. It is translated as CASSQTGRETQYF.

Here the CDR3 reads CASSLRGGSPLHF. CDR3 coding DNA: TGTGCCAGCAGCTTGCGAGGGGGTTCACCCCTCCACTTT. The gene calls are TRBV11-3 and TRBJ1-6; a possible D gene is TRBD1 (6 bases). The ends were cut back, 3 bases at V and 9 bases at J, with 9 bases in the middle. Germline V gene lookup returns CDR1 SGHNT and CDR2 YENEEA. This CDR3 comprises 13 residues.

This chain uses TRBV5-1 with TRBJ2-5; 11 nucleotides align to TRBD2. This CDR3 contains 14 residues. Per the germline V gene, CDR1 is SGHRS and CDR2 is YFSETQ. V was clipped by 4 bases and J by 4 bases; unmatched bases: 3. The CDR3 DNA follows: TGCGCCAGCAGCCCCGGGACTAGCGGAGAGACCCAGTACTTC. Its protein is CASSPGTSGETQYF.

This rearrangement joins TRBV20-1 to TRBJ2-1; unclear D gene. V was clipped by 3 bases and J by 0 bases, with 15 bases between them. Germline V CDR1 and CDR2: DFQATT, SNEGSKA (reference sequence). The CDR3 has 16 residues. In DNA, the CDR3 is TGCAGTGCTAGTTCTCAAAAACATTCCTCCTACAATGAGCAGTTCTTC. This codes for CSASSQKHSSYNEQFF.

This clone came up a few times. The V call is TRBV18, the J call TRBJ1-5; D unresolved. The CDR3 runs to 13 residues. Trimming left V 1 base short and J 4 bases short, with 5 bases between. The germline gives CDR1 KGHSH, CDR2 LQKENI. This CDR3 is CASSPRGNQPQHF. For the CDR3, the DNA is TGTGCCAGCTCACCACGGGGTAATCAGCCCCAGCATTTT.

J is TRBJ2-2 and V is TRBV14; the match to TRBD2 covers 10 bases. The CDR3 sequence is 16 residues long. The germline CDR1 and CDR2 sequences are SGHDN and FVKESK. V shed 1 base, J shed 3 bases, and the junction held 2 bases outside the gene matches. The CDR3 DNA sequence: TGTGCCAGCAGCCAAGGCCTAGCGGGGGACACCGGGGAGCTGTTTTTT. As protein: CASSQGLAGDTGELFF.

This rearrangement joins TRBV5-8 to TRBJ1-5, with D tentatively TRBD1 (5 bases). The CDR3 is made up of 15 amino acids. Between the trimmed V and J ends, which lost 4 bases and 0 bases, there was a span of 11 bases. The germline CDR1 and CDR2 sequences are SGHTS and YDEGEE. CDR3 residues: CASSTGRISNQPQHF. CDR3 sequence (DNA): TGTGCCAGCAGCACGGGACGGATTAGCAATCAGCCCCAGCATTTT.

The J gene is TRBJ1-6, the V gene TRBV7-6, with D possibly being TRBD1 (5 bases). V lost 2 bases and J lost 10, with 21 bases in between. Per the germline V gene, CDR1 is SGHVS and CDR2 is FNYEAQ. The CDR3 consists of 17 residues. The CDR3 sequence is CASSLYAGGSEGSPLHF. The CDR3 coding sequence is TGTGCCAGCAGCTTATACGCCGGGGGTTCTGAAGGGTCACCCCTCCACTTT.

The chain recombines TRBV25-1 with TRBJ2-5, with 10 nucleotides matching TRBD1. The CDR3 runs to 14 residues. CDR1 MGHDK and CDR2 SYGVNS come from the germline V gene. The trim removed 6 bases at V and 5 bases at J, leaving 6 bases unmatched. The chain's CDR3 is CASRGQGLGETQYF. CDR3 nucleotides: TGTGCCAGCAGGGGACAGGGGCTCGGGGAGACCCAGTACTTC.

The chain carries TRBV7-8 and TRBJ2-2; TRBD2 agrees at 9 bases. The CDR3 length is 16 residues. CDR1 SGHVS and CDR2 FQNEAQ come from the germline V gene. Germline trimming cut 8 bases from V and 0 bases from J; bases unmatched to any gene: 7. The CDR3 sequence: CASETSGPTNTGELFF. The DNA for the CDR3 is TGTGCCAGCGAGACTAGCGGCCCCACGAACACCGGGGAGCTGTTTTTT. The full variable domain, in which reference TRBV7-8 and TRBJ2-2 provide the parts outside the CDR3, is GAGVSQSPRYKVAKRGQDVALRCDPISGHVSLFWYQQALGQGPEFLTYFQNEAQLDKSGLPSDRFFAERPEGSVSTLKIQRTQQEDSAVYLCASETSGPTNTGELFFGEGSRLTVL.

CDR3 protein: CASSHRSPQETQYF. DNA of the CDR3: TGTGCCAGCAGCCACAGGAGTCCCCAAGAGACCCAGTACTTC. The chain combines TRBV6-5 with TRBJ2-5; maybe TRBD1 (5 bases). Trimming pared 6 bases from V and 1 base from J, leaving 12 bases between. CDR3 length equals 14 residues. Germline CDR1 and CDR2: MNHEY and SVGAGI.

The chain carries TRBV4-2 and TRBJ2-5; perhaps TRBD2 as D (5 bases). The length of the CDR3 is 16 residues. The V end was cut by 2 bases, the J end by 5 bases, with 18 bases between. Per the germline V gene, CDR1 is LGHNA and CDR2 is YNFKEQ. The DNA of the CDR3 is TGTGCCAGCAGCCAACCCCGTGGGTCAGGCGGGGAGACCCAGTACTTC. It codes for CASSQPRGSGGETQYF.

V usage is TRBV6-5 and J usage is TRBJ1-6, with a possible D match to TRBD1 (5 bases). The CDR3 loop spans 12 amino acids. Germline V gene data show CDR1 as MNHEY and CDR2 as SVGAGI. V lost 6 bases, J lost 7 bases, and 7 bases lay in between. Written as DNA, the CDR3 is TGTGCCAGCAGGGGACGGAATTCACCCCTCCACTTT. It translates to CASRGRNSPLHF.

V usage is TRBV7-9 and J usage is TRBJ2-2; TRBD1 aligns across 8 bases. From germline, CDR1 is SEHNR and CDR2 FQNEAQ (reference sequence). V was clipped by 4 bases and J by 4 bases; unmatched bases: 8. There are 16 residues in the CDR3. The CDR3 loop reads CASSSRTGLGTGELFF. The CDR3 DNA follows: TGTGCCAGCAGCTCTAGGACAGGGTTGGGCACCGGGGAGCTGTTTTTT.